The clone carrying this T cell receptor beta chain is large (0.1 to 1%) within its sample. This record comes from a study of sequential checkpoint blockade in melanoma. Study information: Each arm's sequence ended with maintenance nivolumab.

Generated by immunoSEQ multiplex PCR, the TCRdb table keeps only in-frame clones and is missing some. The profile shows under 20,000 clones, around 73% of them singletons. Treatment noted: randomized to nivolumab then ipilimumab (arm A) or the reverse (arm B). The germline V gene has CDR1 SEHNR and CDR2 FQNEAQ (reference sequence). V dropped 4 bases and J dropped 0 bases, with 9 bases sitting between them. The CDR3 runs to 14 residues. The rearrangement links TRBV7-9 to TRBJ1-2; D gene unclear. Sample: CD8+ T cells sorted from blood (inferred from file names), taken from a patient given nivolumab and ipilimumab in sequence. The TCR was taken from a human donor with melanoma. The CDR3 region has the DNA TGTGCCAGCAGCTCGAGCGCCGCTAACTATGGCTACACCTTC. Amino acids: CASSSSAANYGYTF.